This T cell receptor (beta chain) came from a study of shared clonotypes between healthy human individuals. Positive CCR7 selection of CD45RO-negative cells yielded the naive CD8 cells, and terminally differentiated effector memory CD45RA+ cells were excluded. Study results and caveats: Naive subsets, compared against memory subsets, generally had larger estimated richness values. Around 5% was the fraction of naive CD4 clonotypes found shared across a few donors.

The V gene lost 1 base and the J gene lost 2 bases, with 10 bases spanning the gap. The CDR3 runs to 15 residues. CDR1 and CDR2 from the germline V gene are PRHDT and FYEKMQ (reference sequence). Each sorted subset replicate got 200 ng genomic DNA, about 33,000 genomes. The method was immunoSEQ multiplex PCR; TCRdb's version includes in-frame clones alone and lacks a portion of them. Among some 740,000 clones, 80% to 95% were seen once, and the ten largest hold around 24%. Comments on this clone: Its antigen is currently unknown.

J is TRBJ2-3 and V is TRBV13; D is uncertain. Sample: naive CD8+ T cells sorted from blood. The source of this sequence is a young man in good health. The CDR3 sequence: CASSLAQQYTDTQYF. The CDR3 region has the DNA TGTGCCAGCAGCTTAGCACAGCAATACACAGATACGCAGTATTTT.